This T cell receptor (beta chain) was sequenced for a study of identical twins. Overall study results and limits: The study found that models underestimated out-of-frame TCR alpha sharing in monozygotic twins. Analyses of zero insertions could be partly confounded by invariant MAIT and iNKT cells.

The CDR3 covers 13 residues. Germline V lookup: CDR1 DFQATT, CDR2 SNEGSKA (reference sequence). The ends lost 5 bases at V and 5 bases at J; junction bases unmatched: 6. TCRdb fed the 5' RACE reads into MiXCR, producing one record per CDR3 protein. The sample shows about 890,000 distinct CDR3 sequences, roughly an eighth of them seen only once. Regarding this clonotype: Its antigen is undetermined.

The same data also went into a second study, on yellow fever vaccine responses in identical twins.

The sequencing sample was made of PBMCs. The chain combines TRBV20-1 with TRBJ2-5, with 9 bases lining up with TRBD1. This TCR derives from a woman aged 18-29 years in good health. Here the CDR3 DNA reads TGCAGTGCTTGGGACAGGGTGGGGGAGACCCAGTACTTC. Translating it yields CSAWDRVGETQYF.